The sequence of this T cell receptor (beta chain) was determined in a study of tumor-infiltrating lymphocytes in localized non-small cell lung cancer. Sequencing used immunoSEQ multiplex PCR; TCRdb keeps in-frame clones, though not all of them. The sample carries 3,000 to 4,500 clones, around 60% recorded once. Study observations and caveats: Technical variation could not be separated from intratumor heterogeneity here. Only some patients had TCR sequencing, depending on available tissue. Tumors had more T cell infiltration than uninvolved lung, per TCRbeta sequencing and CD3 counts. Immunotypes IM1 and IM2 had similar TCR-derived T-cell fractions.

This clone was seen only a few times. Its matching antigen is unknown. The sequenced material came from uninvolved lung tissue not adjacent to the tumor. The sequence came from a human donor with non-small cell lung cancer.

This CDR3 is CASTQQGARASPLHF. CDR3 DNA: TGTGCCAGCACCCAACAGGGGGCGCGGGCGTCACCCCTCCACTTT. This rearrangement joins TRBV27 to TRBJ1-6, with 9 bases that match TRBD1. With V trimmed by 7 bases and J by 10 bases, 11 bases remained unmatched. This CDR3 is 15 amino acids long. The germline V gene has CDR1 MNHEY and CDR2 SMNVEV (reference sequence).